The 27 T cell receptor beta chains given below trace back to one sample, sequenced in a study of Tregs in tolerant kidney transplant recipients. Sequencing used immunoSEQ multiplex PCR; TCRdb keeps in-frame clones, though not all of them. The sample lists some 66,000 clones; about nine tenths were seen once. Material: CD8+ T cells from blood, obtained before the transplant. The source of these receptors is a human donor who received a combined kidney and bone marrow transplant.

The V call is TRBV6-6, the J call TRBJ1-5; D call uncertain. Trimming removed 6 bases at V and 2 bases at J, with 11 bases between. The CDR3 contains 14 residues. CDR1 is MNHNY, CDR2 SVGAGI, per germline (reference sequence). CDR3 region: CASSLTVGNQPQHF. DNA for the CDR3: TGTGCCAGCAGCCTAACAGTCGGCAATCAGCCCCAGCATTTT.

The rearrangement joins TRBV28 to TRBJ1-2; TRBD1 aligns across 7 bases. The CDR3 totals 14 residues. Germline V gene sequence: CDR1 MDHEN, CDR2 SYDVKM. Trimming took 2 bases from V and 3 from J; bases not matched to a gene: 3. The CDR3 coding sequence is TGTGCCAGCAGTTTACCTGGGACAGACTATGGCTACACCTTC. Translation: CASSLPGTDYGYTF.

This chain links TRBV10-1 with TRBJ2-1; 11 nucleotides agree with TRBD2. Per the germline V gene, CDR1 is WNHNN and CDR2 is SYGVQD (reference sequence). CDR3 length: 16 amino acids. V shed 10 bases, J shed 5 bases, and the junction held 13 bases outside the gene matches. CDR3 amino acids: CANVFTGTSGDNEQFF. CDR3 coding DNA: TGCGCCAACGTTTTTACCGGGACTAGCGGAGACAATGAGCAGTTCTTC.

The chain recombines TRBV5-6 with TRBJ2-7, with unresolved D. This CDR3 spans 15 amino acids. Germline V gene data show CDR1 as SGHDT and CDR2 as YYEEEE. Trimming took off 1 base at V and 5 bases at J, with 16 bases between the two ends. In DNA form, the CDR3 reads TGTGCCAGCAGCTTGCTCGTCGTCCTTCCTCACGAGCAGTACTTC. Translating gives CASSLLVVLPHEQYF.

In DNA, the CDR3 is TGTGCCAGCAGCCCTGAGACAGGGGATGAGCAGTTCTTC. Its translation is CASSPETGDEQFF. The rearrangement links TRBV9 to TRBJ2-1, with TRBD1 matching over 8 bases. The trim removed 4 bases at V and 8 bases at J, leaving 5 bases unmatched. The CDR3 has 13 amino acids. The V gene's germline CDR1 is SGDLS and CDR2 YYNGEE.

J is TRBJ2-3 and V is TRBV19; 7 nucleotides align to TRBD2. CDR1 and CDR2 from the germline V gene are LNHDA and SQIVND (reference sequence). V lost 1 base to trimming and J lost 5 bases; unmatched junction nucleotides: 9. This CDR3 comprises 16 residues. The CDR3 here is CASSIVLAASIDTQYF. In nucleotides, the CDR3 is TGTGCCAGTAGTATAGTCCTAGCGGCCTCAATAGATACGCAGTATTTT.

The chain recombines TRBV5-1 with TRBJ2-7; 9 bases fit TRBD1. CDR1 is SGHRS, CDR2 YFSETQ, per germline. This CDR3 has 15 residues. With 4 bases clipped from V and 3 bases from J, the junction kept 8 bases outside the gene matches. The CDR3 spells CASSTTPTGGYEQYF. The CDR3 region has the DNA TGCGCCAGCAGCACAACCCCGACAGGGGGCTACGAGCAGTACTTC.

The V and J genes are TRBV25-1 and TRBJ2-3; 9 bases align to TRBD2. Germline V CDR1 and CDR2: MGHDK, SYGVNS. The ends lost 0 bases at V and 6 bases at J; junction bases unmatched: 4. The CDR3 extends over 15 amino acids. CDR3 coding DNA: TGTGCCAGCAGTGAATATAGCGGGAGTCGTGATACGCAGTATTTT. Amino acids: CASSEYSGSRDTQYF.

This clone was counted once. The chain links TRBV7-6 to TRBJ1-5, with D uncertain. The V gene lost 5 bases and the J gene lost 3 bases, with 14 bases spanning the gap. The CDR3 totals 15 residues. Germline loops: CDR1 SGHVS, CDR2 FNYEAQ. The CDR3 is CASSPDPGVNQPQHF. The DNA for the CDR3 is TGTGCCAGCAGCCCTGACCCTGGAGTCAATCAGCCCCAGCATTTT.

This chain joins TRBV27 and TRBJ2-7; TRBD2 matches 13 bases. The trim removed 5 bases at V and 3 bases at J, leaving 4 bases unmatched. In germline, CDR1 is MNHEY, CDR2 SMNVEV (reference sequence). The CDR3 runs to 15 residues. The CDR3 spells CASSPLAGGIYEQYF. CDR3 in DNA: TGTGCCAGCAGTCCACTAGCGGGAGGGATCTACGAGCAGTACTTC.

The V gene is TRBV19, the J gene TRBJ1-2; no clear D gene. Germline V gene sequence: CDR1 LNHDA, CDR2 SQIVND (reference sequence). The CDR3 sequence is 12 residues long. V lost 2 bases and J 6 bases, leaving 7 bases between the germline ends. The CDR3 sequence: CASSILADGYTF. DNA for the CDR3: TGTGCCAGTAGTATACTAGCTGATGGCTACACCTTC. Using reference TRBV19 and TRBJ1-2 for the parts outside the CDR3, the full variable domain is DGGITQSPKYLFRKEGQNVTLSCEQNLNHDAMYWYRQDPGQGLRLIYYSQIVNDFQKGDIAEGYSVSREKKESFPLTVTSAQKNPTAFYLCASSILADGYTFGSGTRLTVV.

The sample holds one count of this clone. The V call is TRBV19, the J call TRBJ1-4; D not certain. The CDR3 extends over 15 amino acids. In germline, CDR1 is LNHDA, CDR2 SQIVND (reference sequence). The V gene lost 2 bases and the J gene lost 8 bases, with 15 bases spanning the gap. The DNA for the CDR3 is TGTGCCAGTAGTATAAGGACCGGGAGGCGGGAAAAACTGTTTTTT. Translating gives CASSIRTGRREKLFF.

This clone is medium-sized (0.01 to 0.1%) within its sample. The V and J genes are TRBV6-1 and TRBJ2-7; the D is unclear. V dropped 1 base and J dropped 3 bases, with 7 bases sitting between them. Germline V CDR1 and CDR2: MNHNS, SASEGT. This CDR3 has 13 residues. The CDR3 coding sequence is TGTGCCAGCAGTGAAGGACTCAGCTACGAGCAGTACTTC. Translated: CASSEGLSYEQYF.

CDR3 sequence reads: CASRREGGEKLFF. CDR3 coding DNA: TGTGCCAGCAGACGTGAAGGGGGGGAGAAACTGTTTTTT. The chain uses TRBV6-6 and TRBJ1-4, with a weak D call TRBD1 (6 bases). V shed 6 bases and J shed 11 bases, with 16 bases lying between them. The CDR3 extends over 13 amino acids. Germline V CDR1 and CDR2: MNHNY, SVGAGI (reference sequence).

V is TRBV7-9 and J is TRBJ2-5; 11 positions match TRBD2. CDR1 is SEHNR and CDR2 is FQNEAQ in the germline V gene (reference sequence). This CDR3 spans 19 amino acids. The junction had 11 bases not matched to a gene; V was cut back by 1 base and J by 1 base. Here the CDR3 reads CASSLVGRLAGGPQETQYF. CDR3 bases: TGTGCCAGCAGCTTAGTAGGTCGTCTAGCGGGGGGCCCCCAAGAGACCCAGTACTTC.

The rearrangement links TRBV30 to TRBJ2-1, with D possibly matching TRBD2 (6 bases). The ends were cut back, 2 bases at V and 7 bases at J, with 12 bases in the middle. CDR1 is GTSNPN and CDR2 is SVGIG in the germline V gene (reference sequence). CDR3 size: 13 residues. CDR3 in amino acids: CAWSTGARNEQFF. In DNA, the CDR3 is TGTGCCTGGAGTACGGGAGCAAGAAATGAGCAGTTCTTC.

The chain employs TRBV7-8 and TRBJ2-1; maybe TRBD2 (5 bases). CDR1 is SGHVS, CDR2 FQNEAQ, per germline. V gave up 5 bases and J gave up 10 bases, with 9 bases separating them. The CDR3 runs to 11 residues. The CDR3 sequence: CASSPAEEQFF. The CDR3 DNA follows: TGTGCCAGCAGCCCAGCGGAAGAGCAGTTCTTC.

This rearrangement joins TRBV27 to TRBJ2-2; D remains unclear. CDR1 and CDR2 (germline): MNHEY, SMNVEV (reference sequence). The CDR3 consists of 12 residues. V was cut by 3 bases and J by 6 bases, with 5 bases left in between. The CDR3 coding sequence is TGTGCCAGCAGTTTTGTCGCCGGGGAGCTGTTTTTT. Protein product: CASSFVAGELFF.

The rearrangement uses TRBV10-2 and TRBJ2-7; 9 positions agree with TRBD2. CDR1 and CDR2 (germline): WSHSY, SAAADI. V lost 7 bases, J lost 1 base, and 14 bases stayed unmatched. The CDR3 has 17 amino acids. The CDR3 is CASTQWRAGGTSYEQYF. In nucleotides, the CDR3 is TGCGCCAGCACCCAATGGAGGGCGGGGGGGACTTCCTACGAGCAGTACTTC.

V usage is TRBV20-1 and J usage is TRBJ2-1; D not resolved. Trimming pared 3 bases from V and 8 bases from J, leaving 8 bases between. Per the germline V gene, CDR1 is DFQATT and CDR2 is SNEGSKA (reference sequence). The CDR3 has 11 amino acids. The CDR3 protein is CSASPEDEQFF. As DNA, the CDR3 is TGCAGTGCTAGCCCTGAGGATGAGCAGTTCTTC.

This chain connects TRBV6-1 to TRBJ2-7; 7 bases are shared with TRBD2. The CDR3 length is 15 residues. CDR1 is MNHNS and CDR2 is SASEGT in the germline V gene. V was pared by 0 bases and J by 1 base, with 3 bases of the junction left unmatched. The CDR3, as DNA: TGTGCCAGCAGTGAAGCCCTAGCGGCTTCCTACGAGCAGTACTTC. Amino acid sequence: CASSEALAASYEQYF.

This clone was seen a single time. The J gene is TRBJ2-1, the V gene TRBV9, with TRBD2 matching 14 bases. This CDR3 contains 17 residues. Germline CDR1 and CDR2: SGDLS and YYNGEE. V dropped 3 bases and J dropped 5; count of bases not matched to a gene: 7. CDR3 in amino acids: CASSARTSGRIHNEQFF. CDR3 nucleotide sequence: TGTGCCAGCAGCGCTAGGACTAGCGGGAGGATCCACAATGAGCAGTTCTTC.

The chain links TRBV19 to TRBJ2-3; D is possibly TRBD1 (6 bases). V was shortened by 7 bases and J by 4 bases, with 15 bases between the two germline ends. This CDR3 comprises 14 residues. Per the germline V gene, CDR1 is LNHDA and CDR2 is SQIVND (reference sequence). CDR3 in DNA: TGTGCCAGTAATAGGGGGAGTAGCGCAGATACGCAGTATTTT. Translated, it gives CASNRGSSADTQYF.

This sequence joins TRBV7-6 and TRBJ2-7; 7 bases are shared with TRBD2. V was clipped by 5 bases and J by 2 bases; unmatched bases: 6. Germline V gives CDR1 SGHVS, CDR2 FNYEAQ. This CDR3 has 14 amino acids. The CDR3 is CASSPRAGPYEQYF. The DNA of the CDR3 is TGTGCCAGCAGCCCCCGAGCGGGGCCCTACGAGCAGTACTTC.

This sequence joins TRBV7-9 and TRBJ1-3; D is perhaps TRBD1 (5 bases). Germline V gene data show CDR1 as SEHNR and CDR2 as FQNEAQ (reference sequence). Trimming pared 5 bases from V and 0 bases from J, leaving 14 bases between. This CDR3 has 16 residues. CDR3 residues: CASSPQKGFSGNTIYF. The CDR3 DNA follows: TGTGCCAGCAGCCCCCAGAAGGGGTTCTCTGGAAACACCATATATTTT.

The chain has TRBV27 and TRBJ2-7; TRBD2 agrees at 7 bases. Losses at the gene ends were 11 bases for V and 1 base for J; bases not matched to a gene: 8. This CDR3 comprises 13 residues. Germline CDR1 and CDR2: MNHEY and SMNVEV (reference sequence). This chain's CDR3 is CASAGTTSYEQYF. In nucleotides, the CDR3 is TGTGCCTCGGCTGGGACTACTTCCTACGAGCAGTACTTC.

The chain combines TRBV28 with TRBJ2-7; tentatively, D is TRBD1 (6 bases). The CDR3 loop spans 14 amino acids. Trimming left V 7 bases short and J 4 bases short, with 17 bases between. CDR1 is MDHEN, CDR2 SYDVKM, per germline. The CDR3 bases are TGTGCCAGCACCACTGGGACAAGGGAATACGAGCAGTACTTC. It encodes CASTTGTREYEQYF.